These 18 T cell receptor beta chains were all obtained from the same sample, sequenced in a study of blood T cells in healthy people across ages. PCR was performed a second time for roughly 7 to 11 cycles using a sample-barcoded 5' primer and a J-beta primer mix. TCRdb called the 5' RACE reads again in MiXCR, with one record for every CDR3 protein. This sample has about 810,000 distinct CDR3 sequences, with under 40% found just once. Sequenced material: blood. These receptors originate from a man younger than 35 in good health.

This clonotype appeared many times. This chain links TRBV7-2 with TRBJ2-5, with 7 bases matching TRBD1. CDR1 SGHTA and CDR2 FQGNSA come from the germline V gene. The V segment lost 10 bases and the J segment 4 bases; nucleotides outside the gene matches: 12. This CDR3 contains 14 residues. The CDR3 is CATRNDREGETQYF. For the CDR3, the DNA is TGTGCCACCAGAAATGACAGGGAAGGAGAGACCCAGTACTTC.

The chain has TRBV27 and TRBJ2-5; D could derive from TRBD1 or TRBD2 (5 bases each). Near its end, the DNA agrees better with TRBJ2-1, so the J call may be wrong. Looked up from germline, CDR1 is MNHEY and CDR2 is SMNVEV (reference sequence). CDR3 size: 15 residues. The CDR3 region has the DNA TGTGCCAGCAGTTCGAGGGACGGAGACCAAGAGACCCAGTTCTTC. Protein product: CASSSRDGDQETQFF.

This clonotype was seen ten or more times. The chain recombines TRBV12-3 or TRBV12-4 with TRBJ1-2; the D gene is possibly TRBD1 (5 bases). The CDR3 has 14 amino acids. Deletions cut 4 bases from V and 8 bases from J, with 17 bases between. CDR3 sequence (DNA): TGTGCCAGCAGTTGGGACGAACTGTCATTGGGCTACACCTTC. This translates into CASSWDELSLGYTF.

This clonotype turned up a few times. The CDR3 reads CASSLAGTGGLRNIQYF. CDR3 DNA: TGTGCCAGCAGCTTAGCGGGGACAGGGGGCCTCAGGAACATTCAGTACTTC. J is TRBJ2-4 and V is TRBV7-2; 12 bases are a match to TRBD1. The CDR3 extends over 17 amino acids. The trim removed 0 bases at V and 7 bases at J, leaving 7 bases unmatched. Germline CDR1 is SGHTA and CDR2 is FQGNSA.

This clonotype has a handful of counts. The gene calls are TRBV12-3 or TRBV12-4 and TRBJ2-5, with TRBD1 matching 8 bases. V dropped 6 bases and J dropped 5; count of bases not matched to a gene: 8. CDR3 length: 14 amino acids. Here the CDR3 DNA reads TGTGCCAGCAGCCGTTGGCGACAGGGGGAGACCCAGTACTTC. Amino acid sequence: CASSRWRQGETQYF.

In its sample, this clonotype was seen many times. The chain employs TRBV12-3 or TRBV12-4 and TRBJ2-5; 7 bases map to TRBD2. CDR3 size: 14 residues. V lost 3 bases and J lost 4; bases outside the gene matches: 5. The DNA for the CDR3 is TGTGCCAGCAGTTTTTCTAGCGGAGTAGAGACCCAGTACTTC. Translation gives CASSFSSGVETQYF.

The J gene is TRBJ2-1, the V gene TRBV4-3; 14 bases are shared with TRBD2. Germline V gives CDR1 LGHNA, CDR2 YSLEER. The CDR3 length is 17 residues. V lost 1 base to trimming and J lost 10 bases; unmatched junction nucleotides: 9. CDR3 sequence: CASSQAAGLAGGREQFF. CDR3 DNA: TGCGCCAGCAGCCAAGCGGCAGGACTAGCGGGGGGCCGGGAGCAGTTCTTC.

This clonotype has only one observation. A read error may produce the germline difference seen at one junction end. This chain links TRBV20-1 with TRBJ2-5; D might be TRBD2 (5 bases). The length of the CDR3 is 13 residues. CDR1 and CDR2 (germline): DFQATT, SNEGSKA (reference sequence). CDR3 coding DNA: TGCAGTACTAGAGTCTCCGGCCAAGAGACCCAGTACTTC. As protein: CSTRVSGQETQYF.

The gene calls are TRBV12-3 or TRBV12-4 and TRBJ1-6; D gene uncertain. The CDR3 is 14 amino acids. Trimming took 5 bases from V and 7 from J, leaving 12 bases between them. The CDR3: CASSASDSNSPLHF. CDR3 DNA: TGTGCCAGCAGTGCTTCGGACTCAAATTCACCCCTCCACTTT.

J is TRBJ2-5 and V is TRBV4-2, with TRBD2 as a possible D gene (7 bases). This CDR3 has 16 amino acids. Germline CDR1 LGHNA, CDR2 YNFKEQ. V was pared by 1 base and J by 5 bases, with 17 bases between. This CDR3 is CASSQVHGGPVETQYF. In DNA, the CDR3 is TGTGCCAGCAGCCAAGTCCACGGGGGGCCCGTCGAGACCCAGTACTTC.

There are a few counts of this clonotype. This chain uses TRBV12-3 or TRBV12-4 with TRBJ1-3; no definite D call. This CDR3 has 13 residues. V was shortened by 7 bases and J by 2 bases, with 9 bases between the two germline ends. Written as DNA, the CDR3 is TGTGCCAGCACCAGAGGAACTGGAAACACCATATATTTT. This sequence encodes CASTRGTGNTIYF.

This clonotype has only a few counts. This CDR3 is CASSLAGTGRQPQHF. The CDR3 DNA is TGTGCCAGCAGTTTAGCGGGGACAGGGCGTCAGCCCCAGCATTTT. The V and J genes are TRBV12-3 or TRBV12-4 and TRBJ1-5; TRBD1 aligns across 9 bases. Unmatched junction bases numbered 3, after V lost 0 bases and J lost 6 bases. This CDR3 comprises 15 residues.

This clonotype was recorded at least ten times. The J gene is TRBJ2-7, the V gene TRBV12-3 or TRBV12-4; 9 nucleotides line up with TRBD1. V dropped 3 bases and J dropped 2; count of bases not matched to a gene: 5. The CDR3 has 15 residues. CDR3 sequence (DNA): TGTGCCAGCAGTTTTAGACAGGGGGTTACCTACGAGCAGTACTTC. This translates into CASSFRQGVTYEQYF.

In this sample, this clonotype turned up a few times. This chain connects TRBV10-3 to TRBJ2-4; D may correspond to TRBD1 or TRBD2 (5 bases each). The DNA end lines up better with TRBJ2-5; the J call may be wrong. This CDR3 has 15 residues. In germline, CDR1 is ENHRY, CDR2 SYGVKD. The CDR3 DNA is TGTGCCATCAGTGAGTCCGACAGCGGCCAAGAGACCCAGTACTTC. Its protein is CAISESDSGQETQYF.

The chain has TRBV11-2 and TRBJ1-2; weak D call: TRBD1 (5 bases). Trimming shortened V by 4 bases and J by 4 bases, and 19 bases separated the two germline ends. Germline-derived CDR1 and CDR2 are SGHAT and FQNNGV. The CDR3 totals 16 residues. DNA for the CDR3: TGTGCCAGCAGCTCCCAGTCTCAGGGTCTTGGCTATGGCTACACCTTC. This codes for CASSSQSQGLGYGYTF.

This clonotype turned up a few times. The rearrangement joins TRBV4-2 to TRBJ1-5; the D gene is possibly TRBD1 (6 bases). The V end lost 0 bases, the J end lost 6 bases, and 15 bases lay between the germline ends. The CDR3 totals 16 residues. Germline V gene data show CDR1 as LGHNA and CDR2 as YNFKEQ. The CDR3 DNA reads as TGTGCCAGCAGCCAAGATACCGGAGGGGGAACTCAGCCCCAGCATTTT. This codes for CASSQDTGGGTQPQHF.

The chain uses TRBV20-1 and TRBJ2-5, with 12 bases fitting TRBD2. V lost 2 bases and J lost 11; bases outside the gene matches: 9. The CDR3 is 14 amino acids. Germline V gene sequence: CDR1 DFQATT, CDR2 SNEGSKA (reference sequence). CDR3 bases: TGCAGTGCTAGACTAGCGGGGGGGCCCAATGAGCAGTACTTC. Protein sequence: CSARLAGGPNEQYF.

This clonotype has more than one count but fewer than ten. The rearrangement uses TRBV20-1 and TRBJ2-3; TRBD2 agrees at 13 bases. Trimming took 3 bases from V and 4 from J; bases not matched to a gene: 7. Per the germline V gene, CDR1 is DFQATT and CDR2 is SNEGSKA (reference sequence). CDR3 length equals 16 residues. CDR3 nucleotide sequence: TGCAGTGCTAGGCGACTAGCGGGGGGCGGGGCAGATACGCAGTATTTT. The encoded protein is CSARRLAGGGADTQYF.